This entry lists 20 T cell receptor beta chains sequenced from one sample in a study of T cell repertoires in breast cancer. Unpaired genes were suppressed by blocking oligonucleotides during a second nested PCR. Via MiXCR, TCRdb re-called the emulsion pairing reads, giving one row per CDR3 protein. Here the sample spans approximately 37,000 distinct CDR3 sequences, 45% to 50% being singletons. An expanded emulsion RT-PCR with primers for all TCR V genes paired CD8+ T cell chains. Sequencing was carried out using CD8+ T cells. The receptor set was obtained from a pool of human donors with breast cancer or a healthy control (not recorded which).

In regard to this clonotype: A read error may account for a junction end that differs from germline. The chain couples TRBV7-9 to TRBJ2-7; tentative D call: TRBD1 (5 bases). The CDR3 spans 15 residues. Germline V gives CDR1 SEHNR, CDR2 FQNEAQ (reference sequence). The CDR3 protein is CAGSLDSKPIYEQYF. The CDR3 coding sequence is TGTGCCGGCAGCTTAGACAGTAAACCCATCTACGAGCAGTACTTC.

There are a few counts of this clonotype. The CDR3 sequence: CSPSIAGTSGSFRETQYF. CDR3 bases: TGCAGTCCCTCCATCGCCGGGACTAGCGGGAGCTTCCGGGAGACCCAGTACTTC. This chain uses TRBV20-1 with TRBJ2-5, with 14 nucleotides matching TRBD2. The V gene's germline CDR1 is DFQATT and CDR2 SNEGSKA (reference sequence). J gave up 5 bases and V 8 bases, and 19 bases lay outside the gene matches. The CDR3 covers 18 residues.

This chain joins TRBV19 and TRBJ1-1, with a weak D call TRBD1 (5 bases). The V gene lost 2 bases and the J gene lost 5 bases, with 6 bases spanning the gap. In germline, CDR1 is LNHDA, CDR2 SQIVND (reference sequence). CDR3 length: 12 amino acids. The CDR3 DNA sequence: TGTGCCAGTAGTATATGGGGGACTGAAGCTTTCTTT. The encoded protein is CASSIWGTEAFF.

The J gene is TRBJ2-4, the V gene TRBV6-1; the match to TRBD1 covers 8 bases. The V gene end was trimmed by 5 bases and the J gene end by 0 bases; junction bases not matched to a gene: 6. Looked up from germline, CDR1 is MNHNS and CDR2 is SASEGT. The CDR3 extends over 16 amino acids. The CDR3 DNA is TGTGCCAGCAGTCCCGGACAGGGCCTAGCCAAAAACATTCAGTACTTC. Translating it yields CASSPGQGLAKNIQYF.

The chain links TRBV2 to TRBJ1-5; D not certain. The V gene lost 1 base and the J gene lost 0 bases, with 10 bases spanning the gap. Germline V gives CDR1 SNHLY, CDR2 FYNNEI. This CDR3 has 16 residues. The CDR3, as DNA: TGTGCCAGCAGTGAAGAGGCAGACTATAGCAATCAGCCCCAGCATTTT. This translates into CASSEEADYSNQPQHF.

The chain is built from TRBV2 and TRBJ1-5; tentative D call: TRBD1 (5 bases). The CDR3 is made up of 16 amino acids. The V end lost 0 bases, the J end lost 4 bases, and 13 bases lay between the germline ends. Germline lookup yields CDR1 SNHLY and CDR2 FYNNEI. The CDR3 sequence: CASSEARRASNQPQHF. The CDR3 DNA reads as TGTGCCAGCAGTGAAGCGCGCAGGGCTTCTAATCAGCCCCAGCATTTT.

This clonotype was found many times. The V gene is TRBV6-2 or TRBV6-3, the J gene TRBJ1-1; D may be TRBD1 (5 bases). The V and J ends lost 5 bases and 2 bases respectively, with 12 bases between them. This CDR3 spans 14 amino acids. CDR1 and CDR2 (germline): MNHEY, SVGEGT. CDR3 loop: CASSRAGSNTEAFF. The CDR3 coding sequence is TGTGCCAGCAGTCGGGCAGGGAGTAACACTGAAGCTTTCTTT.

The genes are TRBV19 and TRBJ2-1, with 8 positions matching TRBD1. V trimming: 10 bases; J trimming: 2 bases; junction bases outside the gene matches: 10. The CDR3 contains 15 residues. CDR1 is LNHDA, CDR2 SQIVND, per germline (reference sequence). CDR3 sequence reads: CATSSRQGTYNEQFF. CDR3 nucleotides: TGTGCCACGTCGTCGAGACAGGGGACCTACAATGAGCAGTTCTTC.

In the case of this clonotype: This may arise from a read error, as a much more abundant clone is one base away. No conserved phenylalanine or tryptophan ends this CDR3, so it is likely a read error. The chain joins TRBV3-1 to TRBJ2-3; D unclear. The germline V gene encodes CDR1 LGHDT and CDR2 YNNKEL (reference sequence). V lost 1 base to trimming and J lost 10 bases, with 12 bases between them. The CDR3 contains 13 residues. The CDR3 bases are TGTGCCAGCAGCCAAGGGCGCGCTCTGGCGCAGTATTCT. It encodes CASSQGRALAQYS.

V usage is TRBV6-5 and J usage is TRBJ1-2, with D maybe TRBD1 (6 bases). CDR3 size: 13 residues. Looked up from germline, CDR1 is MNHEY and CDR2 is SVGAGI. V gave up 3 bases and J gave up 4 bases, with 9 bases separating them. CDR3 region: CASSYEGGYGYTF. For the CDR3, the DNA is TGTGCCAGCAGTTATGAAGGGGGCTATGGCTACACCTTC.

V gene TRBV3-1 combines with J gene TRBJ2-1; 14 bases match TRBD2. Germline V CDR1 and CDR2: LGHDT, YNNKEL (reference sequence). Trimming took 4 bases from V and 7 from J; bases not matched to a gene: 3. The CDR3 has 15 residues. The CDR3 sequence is CASSPTSGGGNEQFF. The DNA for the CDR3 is TGTGCCAGCAGCCCGACTAGCGGGGGGGGGAATGAGCAGTTCTTC.

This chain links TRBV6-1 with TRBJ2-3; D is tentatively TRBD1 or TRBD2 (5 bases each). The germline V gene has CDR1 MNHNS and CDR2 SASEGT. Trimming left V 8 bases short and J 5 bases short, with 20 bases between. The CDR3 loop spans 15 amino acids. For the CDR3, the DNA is TGTGCCAGCCTGTTCCCCCCGGATGGGGGAGATACGCAGTATTTT. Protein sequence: CASLFPPDGGDTQYF.

The CDR3 here is CASSIFLGLYSNTGELFF. In DNA, the CDR3 is TGTGCCAGTAGTATCTTTTTGGGACTGTATTCGAACACCGGGGAGCTGTTTTTT. This rearrangement joins TRBV19 to TRBJ2-2; the D gene is possibly TRBD2 (6 bases). Germline CDR1 and CDR2: LNHDA and SQIVND (reference sequence). The V end was cut by 3 bases, the J end by 0 bases, with 17 bases between. There are 18 residues in the CDR3.

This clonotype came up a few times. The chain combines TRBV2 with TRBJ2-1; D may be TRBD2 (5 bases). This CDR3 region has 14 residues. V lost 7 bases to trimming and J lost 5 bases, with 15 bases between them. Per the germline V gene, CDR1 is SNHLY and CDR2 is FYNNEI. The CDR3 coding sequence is TGTGCCAGCACTCGGGGAATCGGCCACAATGAGCAGTTCTTC. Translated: CASTRGIGHNEQFF. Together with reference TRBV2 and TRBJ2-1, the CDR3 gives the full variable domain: EPEVTQTPSHQVTQMGQEVILRCVPISNHLYFYWYRQILGQKVEFLVSFYNNEISEKSEIFDDQFSVERPDGSNFTLKIRSTKLEDSAMYFCASTRGIGHNEQFFGPGTRLTVL.

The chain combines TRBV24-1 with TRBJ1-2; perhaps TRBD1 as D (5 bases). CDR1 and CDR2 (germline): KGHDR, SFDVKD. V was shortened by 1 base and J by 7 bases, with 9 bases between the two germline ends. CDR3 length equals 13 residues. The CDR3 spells CATSDFRGGGYTF. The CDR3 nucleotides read TGTGCCACCAGTGATTTCCGGGGGGGTGGCTACACCTTC.

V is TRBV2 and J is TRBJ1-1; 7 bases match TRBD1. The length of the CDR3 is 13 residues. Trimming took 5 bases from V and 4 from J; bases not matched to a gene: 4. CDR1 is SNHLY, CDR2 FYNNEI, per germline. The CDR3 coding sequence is TGTGCCAGCAGTTACAGGGGTGTCACTGAAGCTTTCTTT. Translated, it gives CASSYRGVTEAFF.

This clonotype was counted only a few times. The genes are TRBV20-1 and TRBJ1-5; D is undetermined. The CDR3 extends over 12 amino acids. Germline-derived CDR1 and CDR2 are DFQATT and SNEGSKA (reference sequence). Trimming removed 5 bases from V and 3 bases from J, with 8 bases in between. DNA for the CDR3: TGCAGTGCTCGCAGACCCAATCAGCCCCAGCATTTT. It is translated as CSARRPNQPQHF.

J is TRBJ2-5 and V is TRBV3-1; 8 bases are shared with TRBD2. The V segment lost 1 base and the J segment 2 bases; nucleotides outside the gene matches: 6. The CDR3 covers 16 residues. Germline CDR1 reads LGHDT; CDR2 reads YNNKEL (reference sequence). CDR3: CASSQVGGGFQETQYF. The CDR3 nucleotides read TGTGCCAGCAGCCAAGTTGGCGGGGGGTTTCAAGAGACCCAGTACTTC.

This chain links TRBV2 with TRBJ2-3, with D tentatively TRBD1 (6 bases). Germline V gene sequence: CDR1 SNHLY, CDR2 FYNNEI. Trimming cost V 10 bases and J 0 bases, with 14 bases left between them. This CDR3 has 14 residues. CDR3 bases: TGTGCCAACTCAGGGGAGTGGAGCACAGATACGCAGTATTTT. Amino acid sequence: CANSGEWSTDTQYF.

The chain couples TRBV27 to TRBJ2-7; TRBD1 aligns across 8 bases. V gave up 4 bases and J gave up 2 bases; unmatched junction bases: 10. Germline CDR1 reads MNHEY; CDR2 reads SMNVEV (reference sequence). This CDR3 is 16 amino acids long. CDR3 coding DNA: TGTGCCAGCAGTTGGCGAACCGACAGGGGAGCCTACGAGCAGTACTTC. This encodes CASSWRTDRGAYEQYF.